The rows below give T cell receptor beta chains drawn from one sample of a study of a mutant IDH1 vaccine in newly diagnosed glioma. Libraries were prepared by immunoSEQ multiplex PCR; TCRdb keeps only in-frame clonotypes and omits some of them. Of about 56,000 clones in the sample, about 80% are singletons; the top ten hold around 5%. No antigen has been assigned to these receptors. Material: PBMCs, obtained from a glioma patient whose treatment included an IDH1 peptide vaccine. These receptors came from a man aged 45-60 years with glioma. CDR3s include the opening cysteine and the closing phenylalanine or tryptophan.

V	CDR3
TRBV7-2	CASSPQGLTNEKLFF
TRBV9	CASSVSPSDYEQYF
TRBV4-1	CASSQEGTNVQPQHF
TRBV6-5	CASIHSGGLSYEQYF
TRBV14	CASSQGRMNTEAFF
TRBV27	CASSLYGRETEAFF
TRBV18	CASSLTNTEAFF
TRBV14	CASSQGGGLVHNEQFF
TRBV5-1	CASSLERGPYEQYF
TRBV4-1	CASSWVNQPQHF
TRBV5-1	CASGVEGLETDTQYF
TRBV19	CASRQGGQPQHF
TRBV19	CASRTGQGNTEAFF
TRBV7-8	CASSFQGVRGYTF
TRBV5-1	CASSFRGGAADTQYF
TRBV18	CASSPAGSPISSYNEQFF
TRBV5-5	CASSPTGGGNTGELFF
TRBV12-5	CASGPGGGTEAFF
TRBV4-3	CASSQGGTGISPLHF
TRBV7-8	CASTESSGNTIYF
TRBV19	CASSIDDTSRGGYQPQHF
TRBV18	CASSPIGQEGSGYTF
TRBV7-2	CASTRTAPGYTF
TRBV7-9	CASSRRDRGDNEQFF
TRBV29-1	CSVDHATRVREQFF
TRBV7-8	CASSLVNRGTGELFF
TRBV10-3	CAISEEGGANYGYTF
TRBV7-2	CASSLAGGEKSLGYTF
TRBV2	CASSEEARYEQYF
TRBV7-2	CASSSSSSSYEQYF
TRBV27	CASSLSGGGTEAFF
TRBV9	CASSTIRGGYTF
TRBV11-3	CASSLAGGPYNEQFF
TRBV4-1	CASSHPDASNQPQHF
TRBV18	CASLSEQSYNEQFF
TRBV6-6	CASKAALNTEAFF
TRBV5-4	CASSLGQSYGYTF
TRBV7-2	CASSLALGSKQPQHF
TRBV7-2	CASSPPGEASSGYTF
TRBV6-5	CASRGYNWDQPQHF
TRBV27	CASSPMTPNNEQFF
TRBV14	CASSHRGGAVEQFF
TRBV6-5	CASSPPGRIYEQYF
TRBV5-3	CARSRRGGEGELFF
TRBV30	CAWRPGRFYGYTF
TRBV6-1	CASTLGGSSYEQYF
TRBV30	CAWSVRGGGTSVF
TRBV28	CASSPRQGGQPQHF
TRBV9	CASSALGGEKLFF
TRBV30	CARLGGGNEQFF
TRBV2	CASSSFGGGEEPQHF
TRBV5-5	CASSSIEGTEAFF